The rows below give T cell receptor beta chains drawn from one sample of a study of shared clonotypes between healthy human individuals. Clones were read by immunoSEQ multiplex PCR, and TCRdb kept only the in-frame ones, dropping some. Among millions of clones listed, about 95% were seen once. The specimen sequenced was naive CD8+ T cells sorted from blood. The source of these receptors is a man between 18 and 35 years old in good health. The CDR3 runs from the conserved cysteine through the conserved F or W. The D gene is left open where the match is weak. The listing skips clone size in some rows; elsewhere it reads once, few, many or a size class.

>TRBV9|-|TRBJ2-7|-
TGTGCCAGCAGCGCCCCGGGACGGCTATACGAGCAGTACTTC
CASSAPGRLYEQYF
>TRBV27|TRBD1|TRBJ2-7|-
TGTGCCAGCAGTCTGACAGGGGGCTATGGGCTCTCCAACGAGCAGTACTTC
CASSLTGGYGLSNEQYF
>TRBV30|-|TRBJ2-1|-
TGTGCCTGGAGTCAGGGGTCCGGGAATGAGCAGTTCTTC
CAWSQGSGNEQFF
>TRBV19|TRBD2|TRBJ2-3|-
TGTGCCACCATGGGGCTAGCGGGAGGGCCCCCATTCGATACGCAGTATTTT
CATMGLAGGPPFDTQYF
>TRBV11-2|TRBD1|TRBJ1-5|once
TGTGCCGACGTCGCGGACAGGGTGGATCAGCCCCAGCATTTT
CADVADRVDQPQHF
>TRBV27|-|TRBJ2-7|once
TGTGCCAGCAGTCCTCTAGACTACTCCTACGAGCAGTACTTC
CASSPLDYSYEQYF
>TRBV6-5|-|TRBJ1-1|-
TGTGCCAGCAGTTACTCTCCACGGGCACCTAACACTGAAGCTTTCTTT
CASSYSPRAPNTEAFF
>TRBV27|-|TRBJ2-7|-
TGTGCCAGCAGCCTCACAGGTTACGAGCAGTACTTC
CASSLTGYEQYF
>TRBV5-6|-|TRBJ1-2|-
TGTGCCAGCAGCTTAGGGGCGGGAGGCTACACCTTC
CASSLGAGGYTF
>TRBV27|-|TRBJ2-7|-
TGTGCCAGCAGCCTGGGGGGTACCTACGAGCAGTACTTC
CASSLGGTYEQYF
>TRBV2|TRBD2|TRBJ2-3|once
TGTGCCAGCAGTGAAACGGGACTAGCGGGAGCAGATACGCAGTATTTT
CASSETGLAGADTQYF
>TRBV7-8|TRBD2|TRBJ2-7|once
TGTGCCAGCAGCCCGCGACTAGCGGGAGTTCTAGGCGAGCAGTACTTC
CASSPRLAGVLGEQYF
>TRBV10-3|-|TRBJ2-2|-
TGTGCCATCGGGCTAGCGAACACCGGGGAGCTGTTTTTT
CAIGLANTGELFF
>TRBV27|-|TRBJ2-6|once
TGTGCCAGCACCGCACTGACAGGCTACTCTGGGGCCAACGTCCTGACTTTC
CASTALTGYSGANVLTF
>TRBV5-1|-|TRBJ1-6|few
TGCGCCAGCAGCTTGTCGCCGGGGGAACCCCTCCACTTT
CASSLSPGEPLHF
>TRBV9|-|TRBJ2-1|-
TGTGCCAGCAGCACCGGGAATGAGCAGTTCTTC
CASSTGNEQFF
>TRBV10-3|TRBD1|TRBJ1-3|-
TGTGCCATCAGTGTTTTGGCAGGGGGCGCCCCGGGAGGTGGAAACACCATATATTTT
CAISVLAGGAPGGGNTIYF
>TRBV5-6|-|TRBJ2-7|-
TGTGCCAGCACCTTCGGCGGTTATTACTACGAGCAGTACTTC
CASTFGGYYYEQYF
>TRBV6-5|TRBD2|TRBJ2-7|-
TGTGCCAGCAGTCCCAACAGCGGGAGCGTCGACGAGCAGTACTTC
CASSPNSGSVDEQYF
>TRBV6-6|-|TRBJ2-1|-
TGTGCCAGCAGCCTAGAAGGGACGTATTACAATGAGCAGTTCTTC
CASSLEGTYYNEQFF
>TRBV7-9|-|TRBJ2-1|-
TGTGCCAGCAGCTTAGATATAGGGGGGTACAATGAGCAGTTCTTC
CASSLDIGGYNEQFF
>TRBV15|-|TRBJ1-2|-
TGTGCCACCAGCAGGGACATCACGACAGGACTTAACTATGGCTACACCTTC
CATSRDITTGLNYGYTF
>TRBV5-1|TRBD1|TRBJ1-1|-
TGCGCCAGCAGCCGCGACAGGGAGATAAACACTGAAGCTTTCTTT
CASSRDREINTEAFF
>TRBV6-5|TRBD1|TRBJ1-1|-
TGTGCCAGCAGGGAAAGACAGGGGGCAGGCACTGAAGCTTTCTTT
CASRERQGAGTEAFF
>TRBV11-2|-|TRBJ2-7|-
TGTGCCAGCAGCTTTGGGACGTCCTACGAGCAGTACTTC
CASSFGTSYEQYF
>TRBV6-6|-|TRBJ2-3|-
TGTGCCAGCAGTTACTATGCCAGGGTAGGAGATACGCAGTATTTT
CASSYYARVGDTQYF
>TRBV28|-|TRBJ2-7|-
TGTGCCAGCAGTTTAGCCCGGAGCTCCTACGAGCAGTACTTC
CASSLARSSYEQYF
>TRBV6-5|TRBD1|TRBJ1-1|-
TGTGCCAGCACCGGACAGGGGGCATCTGAAGCTTTCTTT
CASTGQGASEAFF
>TRBV30|-|TRBJ2-1|-
TGTGCCTGGACCCTGATGGGGGACTACAATGAGCAGTTCTTC
CAWTLMGDYNEQFF
>TRBV11-2|TRBD1|TRBJ1-1|-
TGTGCCAGCAGCGAAACGGGACAGGGACTTTCTGGGACTGAAGCTTTCTTT
CASSETGQGLSGTEAFF
>TRBV14|-|TRBJ2-2|-
TGTGCCAGCAGCCTAATCGGGACCGGGGAGCTGTTTTTT
CASSLIGTGELFF
>TRBV5-4|TRBD1|TRBJ2-2|-
TGTGCCAGCAGCACTTGGGACAGGGGCACCGGGGAGCTGTTTTTT
CASSTWDRGTGELFF
>TRBV7-9|-|TRBJ2-7|-
TGTGCCAGCAGTTTTTCTAGGGGAGTCTGGGGGGTGAACTACGAGCAGTACTTC
CASSFSRGVWGVNYEQYF
>TRBV27|TRBD1|TRBJ1-2|-
TGTGCCAGCAGTTCCCAGGGGGCTATACACTATGGCTACACCTTC
CASSSQGAIHYGYTF
>TRBV6-1|-|TRBJ2-4|-
TGTGCCAGCAGTGAAATCTCGGAGGGAGCCAAAAACATTCAGTACTTC
CASSEISEGAKNIQYF
>TRBV7-9|-|TRBJ2-2|-
TGTGCCAGCAGCTTAGCGGAGGGCAGGGAGGACACCGGGGAGCTGTTTTTT
CASSLAEGREDTGELFF
>TRBV2|-|TRBJ2-3|-
TGTGCCAGCCTAGAGGTGGGCACAGATACGCAGTATTTT
CASLEVGTDTQYF
>TRBV5-4|TRBD1|TRBJ2-7|once
TGTGCCAGCAGCTTGGCAACAGGGGTGGGGGTCTACGAGCAGTACTTC
CASSLATGVGVYEQYF
>TRBV6-5|-|TRBJ2-1|-
TGTGCCAGCAGTCCCGGGCCCCTATACAATGAGCAGTTCTTC
CASSPGPLYNEQFF
>TRBV28|TRBD1|TRBJ2-1|-
TGTGCCAGCAGTTTTAGACCCGGGACAGGACCTTGGGATGAGCAGTTCTTC
CASSFRPGTGPWDEQFF
>TRBV13|TRBD2|TRBJ2-2|few
TGTGCCAGCAGCCGCGGACTAGCGGGAGGGGCCGGGGAGCTGTTTTTT
CASSRGLAGGAGELFF
>TRBV4-1|-|TRBJ1-6|-
TGCGCCAGCAGAATGGGGCCTAGCTCCTATAATTCACCCCTCCACTTT
CASRMGPSSYNSPLHF
>TRBV27|-|TRBJ1-3|-
TGTGCCAGCACCTCCAACACCGCCTCTGGAAACACCATATATTTT
CASTSNTASGNTIYF
>TRBV4-1|-|TRBJ1-5|-
TGCGCCAGCAGCCAAGAAACAGAAGATCAGCCCCAGCATTTT
CASSQETEDQPQHF
>TRBV7-2|-|TRBJ2-3|-
TGTGCCAGCGAACCGGGAATGGCAGATACGCAGTATTTT
CASEPGMADTQYF
>TRBV13|TRBD2|TRBJ2-5|-
TGTGCCAGCACCTCTTGGAGCGGGGGACTTAATACCCAGTACTTC
CASTSWSGGLNTQYF
>TRBV6-5|TRBD2|TRBJ2-7|-
TGTGCCAGCAGTTTCTCTAGCGGGAGCTACGAGCAGTACTTC
CASSFSSGSYEQYF
>TRBV6-6|-|TRBJ1-6|-
TGTGCCAGCAGTTACCTGATCCCGGACCCGACTTCACCCCTCCACTTT
CASSYLIPDPTSPLHF
>TRBV5-6|TRBD1|TRBJ2-3|-
TGTGCCAGCAGCAACGACAGGGTAGGCACAGATACGCAGTATTTT
CASSNDRVGTDTQYF
>TRBV27|TRBD1|TRBJ1-2|-
TGTGCCAGCAGTTTATCGTGGGCAGGGGGCGACGGCTACACCTTC
CASSLSWAGGDGYTF
>TRBV4-3|-|TRBJ2-5|-
TGCGCCAGCAGCCAAGATCTCCAGACCCTCCAAGAGACCCAGTACTTC
CASSQDLQTLQETQYF
>TRBV5-1|TRBD2|TRBJ2-5|-
TGCGCCAGCAGCCCCGGGACTAGCGGTTACGAGACCCAGTACTTC
CASSPGTSGYETQYF
>TRBV27|-|TRBJ1-2|-
TGTGCCAGCAGTTTTTCGGGGACCTATGGCTACACCTTC
CASSFSGTYGYTF